A single sample is the source of the 20 T cell receptor beta chains below, sequenced in a study of blood T cells in healthy people across ages. It was with a sample-barcoded 5' primer and a J-beta primer mix that a second PCR of about 6 to 11 cycles was run. MiXCR was run by TCRdb on the 5' RACE reads, yielding one entry per CDR3 protein. The table shows around 800,000 distinct CDR3 sequences, with less than 80% occurring only once. The sequenced sample consisted of blood. These receptor sequences come from a man in his thirties or forties in good health.

The chain is built from TRBV3-1 and TRBJ2-7; 8 bases align to TRBD2. The CDR3 contains 14 residues. CDR1 is LGHDT and CDR2 is YNNKEL in the germline V gene (reference sequence). The V segment lost 1 base and the J segment 4 bases; nucleotides outside the gene matches: 3. This chain's CDR3 is CASSQGSGAYEQYF. The CDR3 coding sequence is TGTGCCAGCAGCCAAGGTAGCGGGGCTTACGAGCAGTACTTC.

This chain uses TRBV28 with TRBJ2-3, with D tentatively TRBD2 (7 bases). V was trimmed by 2 bases and J by 6 bases, leaving 18 bases between them. Germline-derived CDR1 and CDR2 are MDHEN and SYDVKM. CDR3 length: 16 residues. CDR3 region: CASSLQTRAGADTQYF. CDR3 sequence (DNA): TGTGCCAGCAGTTTACAGACCCGGGCGGGGGCCGATACGCAGTATTTT.

CDR3 bases: TGCAGTGTCCCCTCCGAGGAAAACTATGGCTACACCTTC. Encoded protein: CSVPSEENYGYTF. The chain employs TRBV20-1 and TRBJ1-2, with D hard to call. Germline CDR1 is DFQATT and CDR2 is SNEGSKA (reference sequence). V was shortened by 7 bases and J by 2 bases, with 14 bases between the two germline ends. This CDR3 contains 13 residues.

The chain joins TRBV29-1 to TRBJ1-1, with D unclear. The CDR3 is 14 residues long. Trimming shortened V by 4 bases and J by 1 base, and 13 bases separated the two germline ends. CDR1 is SQVTM and CDR2 is ANQGSEA in the germline V gene. The CDR3 region is CSVVYPGANTEAFF. The CDR3 coding sequence is TGCAGCGTTGTGTATCCAGGAGCGAACACTGAAGCTTTCTTT.

Only one count was recorded for this clonotype. The gene calls are TRBV5-6 and TRBJ2-5; 8 nucleotides match TRBD1. Germline lookup yields CDR1 SGHDT and CDR2 YYEEEE. This CDR3 is 15 amino acids long. The V segment lost 1 base and the J segment 11 bases; nucleotides outside the gene matches: 13. The CDR3 nucleotides are TGTGCCAGCAGCTTGAAGACAGGGGCACCGGAAGAGCAGTACTTC. Protein product: CASSLKTGAPEEQYF. Full variable domain (missing parts from reference TRBV5-6 and TRBJ2-5): DAGVTQSPTHLIKTRGQQVTLRCSPKSGHDTVSWYQQALGQGPQFIFQYYEEEERQRGNFPDRFSGHQFPNYSSELNVNALLLGDSALYLCASSLKTGAPEEQYFGPGTRLLVL.

The rearrangement links TRBV7-2 to TRBJ2-7, with TRBD2 matching over 8 bases. Germline V gene lookup returns CDR1 SGHTA and CDR2 FQGNSA. The V segment lost 1 base and the J segment 7 bases; nucleotides outside the gene matches: 12. The CDR3 consists of 16 residues. Written as DNA, the CDR3 is TGTGCCAGCAGCTTAGTTCAGACGGGGGGGCCCAATGAGCAGTACTTC. It codes for CASSLVQTGGPNEQYF.

The rearrangement joins TRBV10-3 to TRBJ2-3; D is possibly TRBD2 (5 bases). The CDR3 loop spans 14 amino acids. V was shortened by 4 bases and J by 1 base, with 9 bases between the two germline ends. Germline V gene lookup returns CDR1 ENHRY and CDR2 SYGVKD. The CDR3 here is CAISVGVGTDTQYF. The CDR3 coding sequence is TGTGCCATCAGTGTCGGGGTTGGCACAGATACGCAGTATTTT.

The V gene is TRBV2, the J gene TRBJ2-4; TRBD2 matches at 11 bases. The J call may not be correct, given that the DNA end is closer to TRBJ2-7. The germline V gene has CDR1 SNHLY and CDR2 FYNNEI. The CDR3 has 17 amino acids. CDR3: CASRARTTSGGPYEQYF. CDR3 sequence (DNA): TGTGCCAGCCGAGCGAGGACTACTAGCGGGGGCCCCTACGAGCAGTACTTC.

The V gene is TRBV14, the J gene TRBJ2-7, with D perhaps assigned TRBD1 or TRBD2 (5 bases each). Trimming removed 6 bases from V and 1 base from J, with 19 bases in between. Germline V gives CDR1 SGHDN, CDR2 FVKESK. This CDR3 spans 16 amino acids. The CDR3 DNA sequence: TGTGCCAGCAGAAGCCCCGGGACGGCGATATCCTACGAGCAGTACTTC. Its translation is CASRSPGTAISYEQYF.

This clonotype was detected only once. The rearrangement joins TRBV7-3 to TRBJ2-1, with TRBD2 as a possible D gene (6 bases). Trimming pared 0 bases from V and 8 bases from J, leaving 14 bases between. CDR3 length: 15 residues. The germline V gene has CDR1 SGHTA and CDR2 FQGTGA. CDR3 sequence: CASSLTGRGLDEQFF. The CDR3 DNA is TGTGCCAGCAGCTTAACGGGGCGGGGTTTGGATGAGCAGTTCTTC. Full variable domain (outside the CDR3, taken from reference TRBV7-3 and TRBJ2-1): GAGVSQTPSNKVTEKGKYVELRCDPISGHTALYWYRQSLGQGPEFLIYFQGTGAADDSGLPNDRFFAVRPEGSVSTLKIQRTERGDSAVYLCASSLTGRGLDEQFFGPGTRLTVL.

This clonotype was seen only a few times. The chain has TRBV9 and TRBJ2-1; possible D gene TRBD2, 6 bases. The CDR3 is made up of 15 amino acids. Germline lookup yields CDR1 SGDLS and CDR2 YYNGEE. Trimming removed 0 bases at V and 6 bases at J, with 13 bases between. The CDR3: CASSVVGGASNEQFF. The CDR3, as DNA: TGTGCCAGCAGCGTAGTGGGGGGAGCCTCCAATGAGCAGTTCTTC.

The CDR3 spells CASSLGGLRITEQYF. In DNA, the CDR3 is TGTGCCAGCAGTTTAGGGGGACTAAGGATAACGGAGCAGTACTTC. The chain combines TRBV12-3 or TRBV12-4 with TRBJ2-7; TRBD2 aligns across 7 bases. V was pared by 1 base and J by 7 bases, with 10 bases of the junction left unmatched. CDR3 length: 15 amino acids.

The rearrangement uses TRBV12-3 or TRBV12-4 and TRBJ2-1; 9 bases match TRBD1. The CDR3 runs to 15 residues. V shed 5 bases, J shed 7 bases, and the junction held 9 bases outside the gene matches. CDR3 nucleotides: TGTGCCAGCAGTCCCGGGACAGGGCCTGGGAATGAGCAGTTCTTC. Its translation: CASSPGTGPGNEQFF.

V gene TRBV20-1 combines with J gene TRBJ2-1; a possible D gene is TRBD1 (6 bases). Trimming left V 1 base short and J 15 bases short, with 10 bases between. The CDR3 is 10 amino acids. CDR1 DFQATT and CDR2 SNEGSKA come from the germline V gene (reference sequence). For the CDR3, the DNA is TGCAGTGCTAGAGGACAGGACACGTTCTTC. It yields the protein CSARGQDTFF.

The V call is TRBV7-3, the J call TRBJ2-3; a weak D match, TRBD1 (5 bases). With 2 bases removed from V and 6 bases from J, the gap between germline ends came to 15 bases. In germline, CDR1 is SGHTA, CDR2 FQGTGA. This CDR3 has 15 amino acids. The CDR3 spells CASSLLGGAGDTQYF. The CDR3 coding sequence is TGTGCCAGCAGCTTATTGGGTGGGGCCGGGGATACGCAGTATTTT.

The V call is TRBV5-1, the J call TRBJ1-4; 10 bases map to TRBD1. V trimming: 4 bases; J trimming: 8 bases; junction bases outside the gene matches: 8. Germline values: CDR1 SGHRS, CDR2 YFSETQ. There are 15 residues in the CDR3. The CDR3 sequence: CASSPTGTGEEKLFF. The DNA of the CDR3 is TGCGCCAGCAGCCCAACCGGGACAGGGGAAGAAAAACTGTTTTTT.

The chain combines TRBV28 with TRBJ2-1; 11 nucleotides line up with TRBD1. V shed 8 bases and J 7 bases; nucleotides not matched to a gene: 7. Germline V gene lookup returns CDR1 MDHEN and CDR2 SYDVKM. This CDR3 contains 14 residues. The chain's CDR3 is CASLRDRGRNEQFF. For the CDR3, the DNA is TGTGCCAGCCTAAGGGACAGGGGGAGGAATGAGCAGTTCTTC.

This clonotype was counted a few times. V usage is TRBV7-2 and J usage is TRBJ2-1, with 11 bases matching TRBD2. The CDR3 is 17 amino acids. Germline values: CDR1 SGHTA, CDR2 FQGNSA. V dropped 5 bases and J dropped 2; count of bases not matched to a gene: 8. As DNA, the CDR3 is TGTGCCAGCAGCCCCTTAGCGGGGGGGCCGGCCTACAATGAGCAGTTCTTC. This codes for CASSPLAGGPAYNEQFF.

The V gene is TRBV7-8, the J gene TRBJ2-7; 7 bases are shared with TRBD1. The germline V gene has CDR1 SGHVS and CDR2 FQNEAQ. The CDR3 consists of 14 residues. J was trimmed by 3 bases and V by 5 bases; bases with no gene match: 7. The CDR3 here is CASSGRDSRYEQYF. In DNA form, the CDR3 reads TGTGCCAGCAGCGGCCGGGACAGCCGCTACGAGCAGTACTTC.

The genes are TRBV15 and TRBJ2-7; D is perhaps TRBD2 (7 bases). The CDR3 consists of 16 residues. The ends were cut back, 5 bases at V and 4 bases at J, with 21 bases in the middle. CDR1 is LNHNV, CDR2 YYDKDF, per germline (reference sequence). This chain's CDR3 is CATSEMRGREEYEQYF. The CDR3 DNA sequence: TGTGCCACCAGCGAAATGCGGGGGCGCGAGGAATACGAGCAGTACTTC. The full variable domain, completed using reference TRBV15 and TRBJ2-7, is DAMVIQNPRYQVTQFGKPVTLSCSQTLNHNVMYWYQQKSSQAPKLLFHYYDKDFNNEADTPDNFQSRRPNTSFCFLDIRSPGLGDTAMYLCATSEMRGREEYEQYFGPGTRLTVT.